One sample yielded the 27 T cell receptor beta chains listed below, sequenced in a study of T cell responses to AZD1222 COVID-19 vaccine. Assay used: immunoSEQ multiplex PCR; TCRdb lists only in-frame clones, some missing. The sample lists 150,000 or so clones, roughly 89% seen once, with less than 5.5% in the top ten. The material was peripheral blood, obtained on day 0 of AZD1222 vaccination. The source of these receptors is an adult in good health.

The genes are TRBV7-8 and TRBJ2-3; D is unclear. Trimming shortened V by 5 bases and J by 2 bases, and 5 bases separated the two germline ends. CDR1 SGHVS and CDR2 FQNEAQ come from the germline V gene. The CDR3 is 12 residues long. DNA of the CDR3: TGTGCCAGCAGCCTGTCCACAGATACGCAGTATTTT. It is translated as CASSLSTDTQYF. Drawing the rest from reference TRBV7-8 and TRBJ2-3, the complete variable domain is GAGVSQSPRYKVAKRGQDVALRCDPISGHVSLFWYQQALGQGPEFLTYFQNEAQLDKSGLPSDRFFAERPEGSVSTLKIQRTQQEDSAVYLCASSLSTDTQYFGPGTRLTVL.

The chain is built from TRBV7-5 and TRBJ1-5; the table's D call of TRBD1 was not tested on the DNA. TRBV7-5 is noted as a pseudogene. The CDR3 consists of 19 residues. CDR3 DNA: TGTGTCAGAAGCATTACTCAGGGGCCTTACAGATTGAGCAATCAGCCCCAGCATTTT. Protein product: CVRSITQGPYRLSNQPQHF.

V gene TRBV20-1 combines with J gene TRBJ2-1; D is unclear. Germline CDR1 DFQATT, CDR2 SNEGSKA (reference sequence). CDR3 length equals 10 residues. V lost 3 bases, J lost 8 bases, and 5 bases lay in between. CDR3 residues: CSARRDEQFF. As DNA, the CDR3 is TGCAGTGCTAGGCGCGATGAGCAGTTCTTC.

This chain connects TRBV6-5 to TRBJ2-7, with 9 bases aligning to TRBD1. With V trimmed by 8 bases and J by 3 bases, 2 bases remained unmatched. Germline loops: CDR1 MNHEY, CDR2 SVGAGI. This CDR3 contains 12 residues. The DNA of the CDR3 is TGTGCCAGCGGGACAGGGAACTACGAGCAGTACTTC. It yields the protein CASGTGNYEQYF.

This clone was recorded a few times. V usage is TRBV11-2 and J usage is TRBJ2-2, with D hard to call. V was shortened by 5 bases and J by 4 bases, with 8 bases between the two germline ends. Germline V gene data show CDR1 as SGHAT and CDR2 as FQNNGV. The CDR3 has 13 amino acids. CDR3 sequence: CASSPPPTGELFF. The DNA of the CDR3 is TGTGCCAGCAGCCCACCCCCCACCGGGGAGCTGTTTTTT.

CDR3 sequence reads: CASSDTSGRRDRIEETYNEQFF. CDR3 sequence (DNA): TGTGCCAGCAGTGACACTAGCGGGAGAAGAGATAGAATTGAGGAAACCTACAATGAGCAGTTCTTC. The J gene is TRBJ2-1, the V gene TRBV2, with 11 bases identical to TRBD2. The ends lost 3 bases at V and 2 bases at J; junction bases unmatched: 21. The CDR3 is made up of 22 amino acids. The germline gives CDR1 SNHLY, CDR2 FYNNEI.

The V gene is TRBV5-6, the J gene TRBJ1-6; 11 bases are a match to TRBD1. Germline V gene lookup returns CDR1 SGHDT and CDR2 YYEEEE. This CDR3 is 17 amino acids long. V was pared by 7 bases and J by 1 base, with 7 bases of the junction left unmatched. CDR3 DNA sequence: TGTGCCAGCCGGACAGGGGGCTCAGTATCCTATAATTCACCCCTCCACTTT. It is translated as CASRTGGSVSYNSPLHF.

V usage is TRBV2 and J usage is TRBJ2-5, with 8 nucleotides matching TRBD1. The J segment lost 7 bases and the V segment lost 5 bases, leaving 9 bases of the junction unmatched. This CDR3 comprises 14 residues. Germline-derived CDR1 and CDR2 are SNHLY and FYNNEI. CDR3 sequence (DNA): TGTGCCAGCAGTTCGAGGGTACAGGGGGGGACCCAGTACTTC. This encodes CASSSRVQGGTQYF.

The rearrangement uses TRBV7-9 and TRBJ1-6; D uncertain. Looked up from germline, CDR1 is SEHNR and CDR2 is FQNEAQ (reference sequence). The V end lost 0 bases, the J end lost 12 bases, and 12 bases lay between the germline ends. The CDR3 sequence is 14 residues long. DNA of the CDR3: TGTGCCAGCAGCTTAGCTCCCAGGTGGGAACCCCTCCACTTT. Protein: CASSLAPRWEPLHF.

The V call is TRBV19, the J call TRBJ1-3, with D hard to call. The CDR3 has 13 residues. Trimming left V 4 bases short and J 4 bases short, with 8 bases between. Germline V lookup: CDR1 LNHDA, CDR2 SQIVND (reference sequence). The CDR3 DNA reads TGTGCCAGTAGTAGGACTGCCGGAAACACCATATATTTT. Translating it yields CASSRTAGNTIYF.

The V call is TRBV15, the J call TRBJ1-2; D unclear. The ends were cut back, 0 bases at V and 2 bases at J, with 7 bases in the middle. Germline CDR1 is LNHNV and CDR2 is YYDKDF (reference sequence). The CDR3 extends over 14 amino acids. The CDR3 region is CATSREKGNYGYTF. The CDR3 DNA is TGTGCCACCAGCAGAGAAAAAGGGAACTATGGCTACACCTTC.

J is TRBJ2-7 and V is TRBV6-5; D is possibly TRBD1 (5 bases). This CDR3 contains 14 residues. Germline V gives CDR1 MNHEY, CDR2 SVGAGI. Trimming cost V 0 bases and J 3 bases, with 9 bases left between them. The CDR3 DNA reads TGTGCCAGCAGTTACTCAGGGGCTTTCTACGAGCAGTACTTC. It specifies CASSYSGAFYEQYF.

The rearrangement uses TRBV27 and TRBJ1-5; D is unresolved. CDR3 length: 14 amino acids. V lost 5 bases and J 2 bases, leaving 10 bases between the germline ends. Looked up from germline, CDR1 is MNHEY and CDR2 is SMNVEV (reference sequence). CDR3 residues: CASSPAAGNQPQHF. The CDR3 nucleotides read TGTGCCAGCAGTCCTGCGGCCGGCAATCAGCCCCAGCATTTT.

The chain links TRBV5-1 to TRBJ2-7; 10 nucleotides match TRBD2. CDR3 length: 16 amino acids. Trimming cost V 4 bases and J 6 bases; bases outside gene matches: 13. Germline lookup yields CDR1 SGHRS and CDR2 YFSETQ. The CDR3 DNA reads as TGCGCCAGCAGCGGTGGTGCGGAAGCGGGGGGGCCCGAGCAGTACTTC. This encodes CASSGGAEAGGPEQYF.

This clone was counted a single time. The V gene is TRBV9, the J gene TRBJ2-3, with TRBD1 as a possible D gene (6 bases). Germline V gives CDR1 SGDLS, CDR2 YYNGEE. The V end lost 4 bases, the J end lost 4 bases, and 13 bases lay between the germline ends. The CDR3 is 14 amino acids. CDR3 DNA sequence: TGTGCCAGCAGCCTAAACAGGGCCCCAGATACGCAGTATTTT. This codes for CASSLNRAPDTQYF. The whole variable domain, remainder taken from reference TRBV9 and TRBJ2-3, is DSGVTQTPKHLITATGQRVTLRCSPRSGDLSVYWYQQSLDQGLQFLIQYYNGEERAKGNILERFSAQQFPDLHSELNLSSLELGDSALYFCASSLNRAPDTQYFGPGTRLTVL.

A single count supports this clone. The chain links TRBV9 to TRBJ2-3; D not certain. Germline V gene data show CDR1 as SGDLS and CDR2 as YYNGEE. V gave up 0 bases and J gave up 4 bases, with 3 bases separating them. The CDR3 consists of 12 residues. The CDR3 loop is CASSVGSDTQYF. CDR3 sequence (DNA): TGTGCCAGCAGCGTAGGGTCAGATACGCAGTATTTT.

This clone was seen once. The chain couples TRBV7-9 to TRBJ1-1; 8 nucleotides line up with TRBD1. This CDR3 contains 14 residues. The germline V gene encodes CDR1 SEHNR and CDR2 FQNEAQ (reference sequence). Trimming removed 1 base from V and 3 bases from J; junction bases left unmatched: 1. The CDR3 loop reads CASSLVQGDTEAFF. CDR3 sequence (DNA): TGTGCCAGCAGCTTAGTACAGGGGGACACTGAAGCTTTCTTT.

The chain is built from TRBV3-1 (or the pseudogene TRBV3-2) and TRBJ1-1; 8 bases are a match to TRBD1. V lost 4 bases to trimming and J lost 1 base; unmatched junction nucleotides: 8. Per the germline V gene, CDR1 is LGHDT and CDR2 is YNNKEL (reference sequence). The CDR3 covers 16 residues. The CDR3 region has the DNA TGTGCCAGCAGCCCAACTTTCGGACAGGGGAACACTGAAGCTTTCTTT. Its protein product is CASSPTFGQGNTEAFF.

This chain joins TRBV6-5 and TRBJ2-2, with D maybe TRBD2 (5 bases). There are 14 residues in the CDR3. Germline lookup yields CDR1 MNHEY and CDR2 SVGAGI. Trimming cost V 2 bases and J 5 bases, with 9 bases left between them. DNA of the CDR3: TGTGCCAGCAGTTACGGACTGAGGACCGGGGAGCTGTTTTTT. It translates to CASSYGLRTGELFF.

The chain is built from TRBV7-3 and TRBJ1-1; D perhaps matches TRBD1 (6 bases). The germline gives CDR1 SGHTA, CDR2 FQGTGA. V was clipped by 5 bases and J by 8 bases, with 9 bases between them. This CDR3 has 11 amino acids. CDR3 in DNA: TGTGCCAGCAGCGACGGGACAGAAGCTTTCTTT. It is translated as CASSDGTEAFF.

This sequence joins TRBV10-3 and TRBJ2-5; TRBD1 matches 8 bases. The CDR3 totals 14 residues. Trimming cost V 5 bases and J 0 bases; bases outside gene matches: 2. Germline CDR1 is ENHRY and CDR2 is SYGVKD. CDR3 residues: CAISRQGNQETQYF. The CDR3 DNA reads TGTGCCATCAGTAGACAGGGGAACCAAGAGACCCAGTACTTC.

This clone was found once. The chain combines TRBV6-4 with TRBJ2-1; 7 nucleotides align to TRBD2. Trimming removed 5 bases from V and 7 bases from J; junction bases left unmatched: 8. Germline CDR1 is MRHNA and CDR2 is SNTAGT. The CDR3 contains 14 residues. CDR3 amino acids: CASSNGGSANEQFF. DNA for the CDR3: TGTGCCAGCAGTAACGGGGGGTCTGCGAATGAGCAGTTCTTC.

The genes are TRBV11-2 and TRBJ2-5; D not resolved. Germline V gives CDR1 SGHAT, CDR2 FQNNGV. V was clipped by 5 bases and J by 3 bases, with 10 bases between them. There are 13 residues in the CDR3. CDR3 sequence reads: CASSPFYEETQYF. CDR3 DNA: TGTGCCAGCAGCCCTTTCTATGAAGAGACCCAGTACTTC.

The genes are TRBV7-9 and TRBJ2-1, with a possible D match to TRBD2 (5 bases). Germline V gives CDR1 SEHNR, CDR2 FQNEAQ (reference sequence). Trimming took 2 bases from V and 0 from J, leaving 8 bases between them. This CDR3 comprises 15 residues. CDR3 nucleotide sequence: TGTGCCAGCAGCTTATTGGGGAGCTCCTACAATGAGCAGTTCTTC. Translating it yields CASSLLGSSYNEQFF.

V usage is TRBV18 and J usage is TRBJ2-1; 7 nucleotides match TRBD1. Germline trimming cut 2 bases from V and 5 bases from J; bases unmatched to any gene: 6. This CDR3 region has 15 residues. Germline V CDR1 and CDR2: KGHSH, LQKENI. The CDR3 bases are TGTGCCAGCTCACCAAGGGACAGCGATAACAATGAGCAGTTCTTC. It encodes CASSPRDSDNNEQFF.

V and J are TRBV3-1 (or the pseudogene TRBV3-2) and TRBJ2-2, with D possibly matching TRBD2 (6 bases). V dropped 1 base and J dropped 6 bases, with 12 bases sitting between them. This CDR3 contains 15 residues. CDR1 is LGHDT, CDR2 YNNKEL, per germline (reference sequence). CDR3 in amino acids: CASSQAGGGAGELFF. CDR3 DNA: TGTGCCAGCAGCCAAGCAGGCGGCGGGGCCGGGGAGCTGTTTTTT.

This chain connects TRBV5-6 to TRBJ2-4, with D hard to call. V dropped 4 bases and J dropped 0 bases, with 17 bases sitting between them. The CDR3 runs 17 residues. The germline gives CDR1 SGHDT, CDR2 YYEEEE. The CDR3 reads CASSPAGVPLAKNIQYF. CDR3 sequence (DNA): TGTGCCAGCAGCCCAGCCGGTGTCCCTTTAGCCAAAAACATTCAGTACTTC.